The table lists the clone carrying this T cell receptor (beta chain) with a few counts. Antigen: not known. The data stem from a study of beta chain features in type 1 diabetes. Study results and caveats: Whether TCRB rearrangement is influenced by HLA type went unresolved here. Among all four CD4+ subsets, Type 1 diabetes patients had TCRB CDR3s that were moderately but significantly shorter.

A CD45RO/CCR7/CD25/CD127/CD95/CD27 panel sorted naive, central memory, regulatory and stem cell-like memory CD4+ cells. Sorted populations were all over 95% pure. Expressed TCRB transcripts were sequenced after all isolated RNA was converted to cDNA. The assay was immunoSEQ multiplex PCR, and TCRdb's table has in-frame clones only and misses some. The sample holds hundreds of thousands of clones, about 14% seen once. The specimen sequenced was naive CD4+ T cells from blood. The receptor was derived from a man aged 18-30 years in good health.

The DNA for the CDR3 is TGCAGCGTTGAGCCTCGCCTCCGGGTCTCTCCTAGGGATGAGCAGTTCTTC. It translates to CSVEPRLRVSPRDEQFF. The chain employs TRBV29-1 and TRBJ2-1; D remains unclear. Looked up from germline, CDR1 is SQVTM and CDR2 is ANQGSEA. The CDR3 is made up of 17 amino acids. Between the trimmed V and J ends, which lost 3 bases and 8 bases, there was a span of 26 bases.